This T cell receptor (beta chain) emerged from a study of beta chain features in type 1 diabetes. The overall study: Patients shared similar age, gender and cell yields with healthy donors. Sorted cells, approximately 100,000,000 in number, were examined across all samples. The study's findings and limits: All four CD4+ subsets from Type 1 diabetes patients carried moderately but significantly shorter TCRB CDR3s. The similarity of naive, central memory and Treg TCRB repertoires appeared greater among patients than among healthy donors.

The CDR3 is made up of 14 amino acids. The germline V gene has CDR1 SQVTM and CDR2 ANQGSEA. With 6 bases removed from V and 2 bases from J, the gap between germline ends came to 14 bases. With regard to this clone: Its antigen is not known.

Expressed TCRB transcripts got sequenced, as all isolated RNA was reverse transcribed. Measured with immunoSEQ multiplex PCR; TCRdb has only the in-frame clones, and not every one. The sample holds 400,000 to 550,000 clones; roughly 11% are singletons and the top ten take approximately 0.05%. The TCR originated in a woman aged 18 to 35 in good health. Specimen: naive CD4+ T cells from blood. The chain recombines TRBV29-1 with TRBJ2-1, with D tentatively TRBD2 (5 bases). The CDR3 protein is CSVSGNTAYNEQFF. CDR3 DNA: TGCAGCGTCAGCGGCAACACAGCCTACAATGAGCAGTTCTTC.